Listed below are T cell receptor beta chains from one sample, sequenced in a study of response to subunit inactivated influenza vaccine. One entry per CDR3 protein, called by TCRdb with MiXCR from the RT-PCR reads. Of 500,000 to 550,000 distinct CDR3 sequences in the sample, about 8% are singletons; the top ten hold 13%. The input for sequencing was PBMCs from blood, taken around 25 months after vaccination. The receptors originated from a man between 45 and 75 years old who received an inactivated influenza vaccine. Both conserved end residues are part of each CDR3. D genes are given only for firm matches. Some rows have no size entry. The others give once, few or many, or a class for an expanded clone.

V gene	clone size	J gene	D gene	CDR3 DNA	CDR3 protein
TRBV28	many	TRBJ1-1	NA	TGTGCCAGCAGTCCGCGGACGGTGAACACTGAAGCTTTCTTT	CASSPRTVNTEAFF
TRBV7-9	few	TRBJ1-1	NA	TGTGCCAGCAGACCTCCAGGGAACTCTGAAGCTTTCTTT	CASRPPGNSEAFF
TRBV28	few	TRBJ1-2	NA	TGTGCCAGCAGTGGAGGTGGATCCAGCTATGGCTACACCTTC	CASSGGGSSYGYTF
TRBV28	few	TRBJ2-7	TRBD1	TGTGCCATCAGTTTAATGGGACAGGTCTCCTACGAGCAGTACTTC	CAISLMGQVSYEQYF
TRBV10-3	few	TRBJ2-7	NA	TGTGCCATCAGGGAGACCGGGATAACGGCCTACGAGCAGTACTTC	CAIRETGITAYEQYF
TRBV20-1	NA	TRBJ2-5	TRBD2	TGCAGTGCTAGGTCCCCGACTAGCGGGAGGGGGTCGCCAAAAAAAGAGACCCAGTACTTC	CSARSPTSGRGSPKKETQYF
TRBV29-1	many	TRBJ2-7	NA	TGCAGCGTTGGCAGGGTGGGCTACGAGCAGTACTTC	CSVGRVGYEQYF
TRBV7-9	NA	TRBJ2-5	NA	TGTGCCAGCAGTTTGAGCATTTTCCAGTACTTC	CASSLSIFQYF
TRBV10-3	few	TRBJ1-5	NA	TGTGCCATCAGTGAGGGGGGAGGGGCCATTCCCAATCAGCCCCAGCATTTT	CAISEGGGAIPNQPQHF
TRBV30	NA	TRBJ2-5	NA	TGTGCCTGGAGTGTAACGGGGCAAGAGACCCAGTACTTC	CAWSVTGQETQYF
TRBV20-1	many	TRBJ2-7	NA	TGCAGTGCTAGTTTAGCGAAGAATCCGTACGAGCAGTACTTC	CSASLAKNPYEQYF
TRBV12-3/TRBV12-4	many	TRBJ1-2	NA	TGTGCCAGCAGTAGCTACCCCGGGGACAAGGTTTTGGGCTACACCTTC	CASSSYPGDKVLGYTF
TRBV6-1	many	TRBJ2-3	TRBD2	TGTGCCAGTCGGGAGGGCGGCACAGATACGCAGTATTTT	CASREGGTDTQYF
TRBV7-9	NA	TRBJ1-1	TRBD1	TGTGCCAGCAGCTTCTCGGGACAGCCTACCATGAACACTGAAGCTTTCTTT	CASSFSGQPTMNTEAFF
TRBV7-8	many	TRBJ1-4	NA	TGTGCCAGCAGCCTCCAGGCTTACCAGGGGCTGTTTTTT	CASSLQAYQGLFF
TRBV5-1	few	TRBJ1-2	NA	TGCGCCAGCAGCTTAGAATGGAGTTCCAAGGTCTACACCTTC	CASSLEWSSKVYTF
TRBV29-1	NA	TRBJ2-7	NA	TGCAGCGTCCGTTATCCGAGCTCCTACGAGCAGTACTTC	CSVRYPSSYEQYF
TRBV10-3	many	TRBJ2-3	TRBD2	TGTGCCACCGATAGCGGGAGAGCTAGCACAGATACGCAGTATTTT	CATDSGRASTDTQYF
TRBV28	few	TRBJ2-3	NA	TGTGCCAGCAGTTTATCCCCCACAGGGAATTTAAGAGATACGCAGTATTTT	CASSLSPTGNLRDTQYF
TRBV6-5	few	TRBJ2-7	TRBD2	TGTGCCAGCAGTTACGAGCGGGGGCCCTACGAGCAGTACTTC	CASSYERGPYEQYF
TRBV29-1	few	TRBJ2-1	TRBD2	TGCAGCGTTGTTGGACTAGCGGCAATCGGGGGTTACAATGAGCAGTTCTTC	CSVVGLAAIGGYNEQFF
TRBV20-1	NA	TRBJ2-4	NA	TGCAGTGCTATTCGGGGGGCCAAAAACATTCAGTACTTC	CSAIRGAKNIQYF
TRBV3-1	few	TRBJ2-7	NA	TGTGCCAGCAGCCAAGAAGGAGGAGCGCGAGAGCAGTACTTC	CASSQEGGAREQYF
TRBV5-5	many	TRBJ2-7	NA	TGTGCCAGCAGTTTTGACCGCTACGAGCAGTACTTC	CASSFDRYEQYF
TRBV7-8	NA	TRBJ2-3	TRBD2	TGTGCCAGCAGCTTAGTCGGGGGGGGCCAAAGCACAGATACGCAGTATTTT	CASSLVGGGQSTDTQYF
TRBV15	few	TRBJ2-2	NA	TGTGCCACCAGCAGAGGACCGGCGAACACCGGGGAGCTGTTTTTT	CATSRGPANTGELFF
TRBV28	NA	TRBJ1-4	TRBD1	TGTGCCAGCAGTCCGACAAGACAGGGGGTAAATGAAAAACTGTTTTTT	CASSPTRQGVNEKLFF
TRBV20-1	few	TRBJ1-2	TRBD1	TGCAGTGCTAGAGAAGGACAGGGGGCTAACTATGGCTACACCTTC	CSAREGQGANYGYTF
TRBV4-2	many	TRBJ2-2	TRBD2	TGTGCCAGCAGCCAAGCGGGGGGGCTTGGAACCGGGGAGCTGTTTTTT	CASSQAGGLGTGELFF